The 16 T cell receptor beta chains listed next were all sequenced from one sample in a study of glioma-infiltrating T cells after dendritic cell vaccination. The data were produced by immunoSEQ multiplex PCR, yet TCRdb's version contains in-frame clones alone and is incomplete. The sample yields roughly 100,000 clones, around 89% seen once. Time point: after dendritic cell vaccination, including at tumor progression/relapse. The sequencing used blood, collected after dendritic cell vaccination. The receptors were gathered from a human donor with glioblastoma.

The DNA of the CDR3 is TGTGCCAGAAGCTACCCCAACCGTAGAGAAGAAGGGACAGGCAGTCGTCTCGGGGAGCTGTTTTTT. Amino acids: CARSYPNRREEGTGSRLGELFF. The rearrangement links TRBV5-3 to TRBJ2-2; the match to TRBD1 covers 8 bases. TRBV5-3 is annotated as an ORF whose role is uncertain. There are 22 residues in the CDR3. V lost 3 bases and J lost 7; bases outside the gene matches: 29.

The rearrangement links TRBV2 to TRBJ2-2, with D tentatively TRBD2 (6 bases). This CDR3 comprises 14 residues. Germline loops: CDR1 SNHLY, CDR2 FYNNEI. With 6 bases removed from V and 1 base from J, the gap between germline ends came to 9 bases. CDR3 sequence reads: CASRGDWNTGELFF. The CDR3 region has the DNA TGTGCCAGCAGGGGGGACTGGAACACCGGGGAGCTGTTTTTT.

V gene TRBV9 combines with J gene TRBJ2-3, with a weak D call TRBD1 (5 bases). Germline CDR1 SGDLS, CDR2 YYNGEE. V was shortened by 0 bases and J by 0 bases, with 8 bases between the two germline ends. The CDR3 consists of 15 residues. The CDR3, as DNA: TGTGCCAGCAGCGTAGCGGCAGGGAGCACAGATACGCAGTATTTT. Amino acids: CASSVAAGSTDTQYF.

This chain joins TRBV6-5 and TRBJ2-5; D gene uncertain. Germline CDR1 MNHEY, CDR2 SVGAGI. The CDR3 covers 13 residues. V was clipped by 2 bases and J by 2 bases, with 6 bases between them. CDR3 in DNA: TGTGCCAGCAGTTACCGCAGTCAAGAGACCCAGTACTTC. Encoded protein: CASSYRSQETQYF.

The chain joins TRBV30 to TRBJ1-1; no firm D call. This CDR3 contains 13 residues. Trimming took off 0 bases at V and 0 bases at J, with 5 bases between the two ends. Germline V CDR1 and CDR2: GTSNPN, SVGIG (reference sequence). CDR3 sequence (DNA): TGTGCCTGGAGTGTACTTCTGAACACTGAAGCTTTCTTT. Translated: CAWSVLLNTEAFF.

This chain uses TRBV11-3 with TRBJ2-6; the match to TRBD1 covers 9 bases. There are 16 residues in the CDR3. V lost 6 bases to trimming and J lost 0 bases; unmatched junction nucleotides: 3. The germline CDR1 and CDR2 sequences are SGHNT and YENEEA. CDR3 loop: CASRGTGSSGANVLTF. As DNA, the CDR3 is TGTGCCAGCAGAGGGACAGGGTCCTCTGGGGCCAACGTCCTGACTTTC.

V is TRBV25-1 and J is TRBJ2-5, with D unclear. Judging by the DNA end, TRBJ2-7 fits better; the J call may be wrong. In germline, CDR1 is MGHDK, CDR2 SYGVNS. The CDR3 length is 8 residues. CDR3 nucleotide sequence: TGTGCCAGCAGCGAGCAGTACTTC. This encodes CASSEQYF.

This clone has just a few counts. The CDR3 coding sequence is TGTGCCAGCAGCCCCACGGGAGAGGGGGAGACCCAGTACTTC. Its translation: CASSPTGEGETQYF. The V and J genes are TRBV5-3 and TRBJ2-5; D is perhaps TRBD2 (6 bases). TRBV5-3 is treated as an ORF (open reading frame) with a function not yet certain. V shed 8 bases and J shed 5 bases, with 19 bases lying between them. The CDR3 is made up of 14 amino acids.

The chain combines TRBV19 with TRBJ2-7; TRBD1 agrees at 8 bases. There are 15 residues in the CDR3. CDR1 is LNHDA and CDR2 is SQIVND in the germline V gene (reference sequence). Unmatched junction bases numbered 4, after V lost 0 bases and J lost 3 bases. CDR3 coding DNA: TGTGCCAGTAGTATAGAAAGTGGACAGGGCTACGAGCAGTACTTC. Encoded protein: CASSIESGQGYEQYF.

The chain uses TRBV6-5 and TRBJ1-4; TRBD1 might be the D (5 bases). The CDR3 length is 14 residues. The germline V gene has CDR1 MNHEY and CDR2 SVGAGI. Trimming pared 4 bases from V and 2 bases from J, leaving 8 bases between. CDR3 sequence (DNA): TGTGCCAGCAGTTGGGGCTTGACTAATGAAAAACTGTTTTTT. It codes for CASSWGLTNEKLFF.

The gene calls are TRBV7-9 and TRBJ2-1; TRBD2 aligns across 11 bases. Trimming removed 5 bases from V and 6 bases from J; junction bases left unmatched: 9. Germline V gives CDR1 SEHNR, CDR2 FQNEAQ (reference sequence). CDR3 length equals 16 residues. In DNA form, the CDR3 reads TGTGCCAGCAGCCCCCGGGGACTAGCGGAGATCAATGAGCAGTTCTTC. The encoded protein is CASSPRGLAEINEQFF.

The chain has TRBV13 and TRBJ2-1; 9 nucleotides line up with TRBD2. The V and J ends lost 6 bases and 2 bases, in that order; junction bases with no gene match: 11. The CDR3 contains 17 residues. Per germline, CDR1 PRHDT and CDR2 FYEKMQ (reference sequence). The DNA for the CDR3 is TGTGCCAGCAGTCCCCGCGCGGGGGGGAAGACCTACAATGAGCAGTTCTTC. It translates to CASSPRAGGKTYNEQFF.

The genes are TRBV2 and TRBJ1-2, with 9 bases fitting TRBD1. The CDR3 runs 18 residues. Looked up from germline, CDR1 is SNHLY and CDR2 is FYNNEI. J was trimmed by 0 bases and V by 6 bases; bases with no gene match: 14. The CDR3 DNA reads as TGTGCCAGCAGCTCGAACAGGGGGCCCCAACCGGCTAACTATGGCTACACCTTC. It is translated as CASSSNRGPQPANYGYTF.

This chain links TRBV19 with TRBJ2-1, with 9 bases that match TRBD2. With V trimmed by 6 bases and J by 6 bases, 9 bases remained unmatched. The CDR3 consists of 15 residues. Germline V gene lookup returns CDR1 LNHDA and CDR2 SQIVND (reference sequence). The CDR3: CASSPMEAGGNEQFF. CDR3 DNA: TGTGCCAGTAGCCCGATGGAAGCGGGAGGCAATGAGCAGTTCTTC.

The chain has TRBV5-1 and TRBJ2-2, with D possibly matching TRBD1 (5 bases). Germline V lookup: CDR1 SGHRS, CDR2 YFSETQ. The V end lost 0 bases, the J end lost 1 base, and 7 bases lay between the germline ends. The CDR3 loop spans 15 amino acids. DNA for the CDR3: TGCGCCAGCAGCTTGGCCGGACAGAACACCGGGGAGCTGTTTTTT. Protein sequence: CASSLAGQNTGELFF.

J is TRBJ2-2 and V is TRBV10-3, with TRBD1 identical over 7 bases. Germline V gene lookup returns CDR1 ENHRY and CDR2 SYGVKD. Losses at the gene ends were 2 bases for V and 4 bases for J; bases not matched to a gene: 7. There are 16 residues in the CDR3. This CDR3 is CAISEPTGSGTGELFF. The CDR3 bases are TGTGCCATCAGTGAGCCGACAGGGTCGGGCACCGGGGAGCTGTTTTTT.